This T cell receptor beta chain was obtained from a study of shared clonotypes between healthy human individuals (dated by TCRdb to 2020 to 2021). In the study overall: The cohort included three men and a couple of women between 18 and 49 years of age. For each donor, CD4 naive and CD4 memory were each given three plates, CD8 naive was given two plates, and CD8 memory was given one plate. To estimate repertoire size and how much clonotype sharing occurs between individuals, the study deeply sequenced the blood TCR repertoires of roughly 5 healthy adults. To increase sequencing depth and limit assay-specific biases, TCR repertoire library preparation and sequencing were carried out by different laboratories using diverse techniques. Per donor, leukapheresis produced somewhere between about 0.9 and 9.5 billion PBMCs. Findings and caveats that apply to the study as a whole: Higher generation probabilities were observed for clonotypes shared by all four sorted-subset donors than for non-shared clonotypes. Larger estimated clonotype richness was generally found for naive subsets than for memory subsets. Incomplete sequencing was indicated by rarefaction of sorted-subset datasets, despite the large sequencing depth. Pairwise subsampling indicated that sequencing depth was expected to affect the degree of clonotype sharing among donors. The genetic and exposure-history diversity represented was limited by the small number of donors. Sampling was restricted to blood, and TCR repertoires in tissue are likely to differ from TCR repertoires in blood. Across a handful of donors, around 5.4% of naive CD4, around 3.5% of naive CD8, about 2% of memory CD4, and about 0.44% of memory CD8 clonotypes were shared.

Using the deep immunoSEQ assay, TCR CDR3 regions were amplified from genomic DNA by multiplex PCR. For each cell subset, the extracted genomic DNA was distributed evenly across all wells of several immunoSEQ 96-well plates, and each plate served as one replicate. For sorted subsets, approximately 210 ng of genomic DNA, equivalent to around 29,000 T cell genomes, went into each replicate PCR. The purified libraries were quantified using a Qubit 3.0 fluorometer, sized with a Bioanalyzer 2100, and then quantified again using the KAPA Library Quantification kit. Every immunoSEQ 96-well plate was sequenced on a separate single-read 150-cycle Illumina NextSeq 550 flow cell. On the study's bioinformatics: Because only junctional sequences without quality scores were contained in the immunoSEQ output, filtering matching that applied to full-length reads could not be performed. Sequences were annotated with PyIR, a Python wrapper for IgBLAST v1.9, using IMGT germline references to assign V/J genes and CDR3. Any read was removed if the V/J assignment was weak (E-value above 1e-6), the CDR3 was missing, or the read contained stop codons, out-of-frame junctions, or ambiguous translated residues. V3J clonotypes were defined as sequences sharing an identical inferred V gene, J gene, and CDR3 amino acid sequence. Percentage overlap between repertoires was calculated by dividing the number of shared unique clonotypes by the size of the smaller repertoire. Richness of each repertoire was evaluated using RTK rarefaction, the Chao1 estimator, and Recon v2.1 estimates of unobserved clonotypes. For all TCRbeta clonotypes obtained by the gDNA method from a handful of donors, generation probabilities were computed with OLGA. TCRdb retrieved this table from immuneACCESS and kept in-frame rearrangements only. Not all clones are present; in checked studies, unresolved V genes account for under half, and no reason is known for the remainder. V and J calls and clone size are copied from that table; D and trimming were computed from the DNA. A total of about 1,900,000 clones appear in this sample, around 96% of them only once. Under 1.5% of the sample goes to the ten largest clones.

CD8 naive samples were obtained by positive selection for CCR7 among CD45RO-negative cells, yielding a CD45RA+CCR7+ population from which TemRA cells were excluded. Healthy HIV-negative adults with no recently reported acute infections or vaccinations were included as donors. Every donor was a Caucasian adult living in Nashville, Tennessee, USA. After blood collection by leukapheresis, PBMCs were isolated using Ficoll-Histopaque density gradient centrifugation and then cryopreserved in the vapor phase of liquid nitrogen. Analytical flow cytometry was used to check the purity and quantity of each magnetically sorted T cell population. Genomic DNA was isolated from every sorted fraction and measured by UV absorbance on a Nanodrop 2000c. This clone was counted once. What this receptor recognizes is not known. The sample holds no much larger clone one base away, and base qualities are not on file. The CDR3 numbers 19 residues from cysteine through phenylalanine. Only the CDR3 region is kept as DNA, spanning 57 bases read in frame from base 1. The germline V and J ends show losses of 5 bases and 6 bases respectively, and no gene match explains 19 bases of the junction. As encoded in the germline V gene, CDR1 is SGHVS while CDR2 is FQNEAQ.

The specimen was naive CD8+ T cells sorted from blood. The sample's cell subset or site label, decoded: CD45RA+CCR7+. The chain uses TRBV7-8 and TRBJ2-7, with 13 bases aligning to TRBD2. The sequence came from a man aged 18 to 30 in good health. The CDR3 region reads CASSPTGLAGAFTVSEQYF. The nucleotides are TGTGCCAGCAGCCCAACTGGACTAGCGGGAGCTTTCACCGTTTCCGAGCAGTACTTC.